This is a list of T cell receptor beta chains from one sample in a study of response to subunit inactivated influenza vaccine. TCRdb independently ran MiXCR on the RT-PCR reads; one entry per CDR3 protein. This sample has 450,000 to 600,000 distinct CDR3 sequences, with about 15% found just once. The material sequenced was CD4+ T cells sorted from PBMCs, taken roughly 24 months after vaccination. The receptors originated from a man aged 45-69 years who received an inactivated influenza vaccine. CDR3s include the opening cysteine and the closing phenylalanine or tryptophan.

V | CDR3
TRBV7-9 | CASSLGTVNTGELFF
TRBV2 | CAIPTSGTNTGELFF
TRBV6-2/TRBV6-3 | CASSVIHNEQFF
TRBV6-4 | CASSDQTSGRGDTQYF
TRBV20-1 | CSASRGRETQYF
TRBV20-1 | CSARAGGEWGPTNTGELFF
TRBV2 | CASSAVPYGYTF
TRBV6-5 | CASSPSGGEKLFF
TRBV6-5 | CASSYGGLAGGGEQFF
TRBV11-2 | CASSLRPGTGFRYNSPLHF
TRBV3-1 | CASRTYQPQHF
TRBV20-1 | CSANPGGSGADEQYF
TRBV20-1 | CSARDQGGPFAGANVLTF
TRBV6-1 | CASSKDRTGARLGQTGELFF
TRBV6-2/TRBV6-3 | CASSYSRIRGEQYF
TRBV5-5 | CASSFRALAGEAGELFF
TRBV20-1 | CSASVAGTLTTEAFF
TRBV5-6 | CASSREGTQYF
TRBV10-3 | CAIRAGGHYNEQFF
TRBV6-1 | CASSRDFNSYEQYF
TRBV7-9 | CASSPYRGGDSYEQYF
TRBV20-1 | CSARGPLNDEKLFF
TRBV20-1 | CSASGRGLNSGEQYF
TRBV28 | CASSHPSLGTGGNQPQHF
TRBV12-3/TRBV12-4 | CASSPRDRVGTEAFF
TRBV19 | CASSQPDRGFGELFF
TRBV12-3/TRBV12-4 | CASSGDRDRSAEAFF
TRBV5-6 | CASSPGQVSGELFF
TRBV12-3/TRBV12-4 | CASRRREGGGTEAFF
TRBV5-1 | CASSLAGTFHYEQYF
TRBV5-5 | CASSLRGAGYTF
TRBV20-1 | CSAPRGGLETQYF
TRBV5-6 | CASSLLAGNEKLFF
TRBV28 | CASRGQGNGNIQYF
TRBV6-1 | CASRRQGSSYEQYF
TRBV7-2 | CASSLAQGINEQFF
TRBV6-1 | CASSNSPGTGRNIQYF
TRBV2 | CASSARAFDNEKLFF
TRBV7-6 | CASSLGVSGAQGNTIYF
TRBV18 | CASSPQAGTRELFF
TRBV29-1 | CSAVLAAQFF
TRBV6-5 | CASSYSISWSRPYEQYF
TRBV5-1 | CASSMGQGGGTEAFF
TRBV21-1 | CGAGELFF
TRBV3-1 | CASSQGLEQYF
TRBV6-2/TRBV6-3 | CASSYSGIDTQYF
TRBV7-9 | CASSLGTGRGANYGYTF
TRBV2 | CASTQQTGTYEQYF
TRBV7-9 | CASSLSTGGANVLTF
TRBV5-1 | CASSLGQNYEQYF
TRBV4-1 | CASSQEAVGPRGGTDTQYF
TRBV24-1 | CATSDSMPGLGRNEQFF
TRBV5-5 | CASSLDPGQHTYGYTF
TRBV18 | CASSDVGNEQFF
TRBV28 | CASSPWGLAGAHKNIQYF
TRBV12-3/TRBV12-4 | CASSWWGQGAVEQYF
TRBV11-2 | CASSHRGYEQFF
TRBV5-1 | CASSLGERRQSSYNEQFF
TRBV4-1 | CASSQGGTVVEAFF
TRBV28 | CASRANTNEKLFF